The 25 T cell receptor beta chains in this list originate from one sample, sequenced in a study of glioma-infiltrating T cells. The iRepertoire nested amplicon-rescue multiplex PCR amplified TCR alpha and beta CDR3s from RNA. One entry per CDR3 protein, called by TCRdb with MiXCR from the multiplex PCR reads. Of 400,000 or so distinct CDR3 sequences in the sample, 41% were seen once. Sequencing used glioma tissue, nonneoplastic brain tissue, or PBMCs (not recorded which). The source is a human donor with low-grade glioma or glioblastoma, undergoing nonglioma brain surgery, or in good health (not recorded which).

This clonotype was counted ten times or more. CDR3 amino acids: CASRFSSSADQETQYF. The CDR3 coding sequence is TGTGCCAGCAGGTTCAGTTCGAGCGCCGACCAAGAGACCCAGTACTTC. V and J are TRBV28 and TRBJ2-5; D not certain. V shed 6 bases and J shed 0 bases, with 17 bases lying between them. The length of the CDR3 is 16 residues. Germline lookup yields CDR1 MDHEN and CDR2 SYDVKM.

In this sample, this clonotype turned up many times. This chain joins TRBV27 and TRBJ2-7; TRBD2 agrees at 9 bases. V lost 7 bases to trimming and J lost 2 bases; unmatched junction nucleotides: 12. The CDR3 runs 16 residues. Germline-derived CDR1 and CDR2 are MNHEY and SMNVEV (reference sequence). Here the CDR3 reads CASTASRAGGTYEQYF. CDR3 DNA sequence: TGTGCCAGCACCGCAAGCCGAGCGGGAGGAACCTACGAGCAGTACTTC.

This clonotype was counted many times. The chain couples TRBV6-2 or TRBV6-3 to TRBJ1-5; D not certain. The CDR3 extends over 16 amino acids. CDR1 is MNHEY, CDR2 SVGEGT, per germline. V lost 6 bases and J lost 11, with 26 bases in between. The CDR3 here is CASSPRGFLSTGAQHF. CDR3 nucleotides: TGTGCCAGCAGCCCCCGAGGATTCCTTAGCACGGGAGCCCAGCATTTT.

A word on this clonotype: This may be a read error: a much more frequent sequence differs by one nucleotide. CDR3 loop: CSACQDSNQPQHF. The DNA for the CDR3 is TGCAGTGCTTGCCAGGACAGCAATCAGCCCCAGCATTTT. This chain uses TRBV20-1 with TRBJ1-5, with unresolved D. CDR1 DFQATT and CDR2 SNEGSKA come from the germline V gene (reference sequence). CDR3 size: 13 residues. The V gene lost 5 bases and the J gene lost 1 base, with 9 bases spanning the gap.

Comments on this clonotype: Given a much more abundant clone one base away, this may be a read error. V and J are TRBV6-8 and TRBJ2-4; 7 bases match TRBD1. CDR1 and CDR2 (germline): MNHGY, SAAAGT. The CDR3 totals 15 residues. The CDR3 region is CASSSQGVAKSIQYF. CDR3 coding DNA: TGTGCCAGCAGTTCCCAGGGGGTAGCCAAAAGCATTCAGTACTTC.

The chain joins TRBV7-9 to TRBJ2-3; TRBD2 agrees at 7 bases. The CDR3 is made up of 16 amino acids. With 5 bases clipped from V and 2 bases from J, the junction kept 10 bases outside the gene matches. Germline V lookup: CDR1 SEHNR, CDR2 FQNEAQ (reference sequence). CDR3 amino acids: CASSVGGSGLTDTQYF. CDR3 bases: TGTGCCAGCAGCGTCGGCGGGAGTGGGCTCACAGATACGCAGTATTTT.

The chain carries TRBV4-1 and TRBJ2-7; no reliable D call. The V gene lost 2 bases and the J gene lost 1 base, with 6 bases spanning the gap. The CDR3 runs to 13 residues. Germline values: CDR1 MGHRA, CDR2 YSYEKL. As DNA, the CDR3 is TGCGCCAGCAGCCAACTACATTCCTACGAGCAGTACTTC. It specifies CASSQLHSYEQYF.

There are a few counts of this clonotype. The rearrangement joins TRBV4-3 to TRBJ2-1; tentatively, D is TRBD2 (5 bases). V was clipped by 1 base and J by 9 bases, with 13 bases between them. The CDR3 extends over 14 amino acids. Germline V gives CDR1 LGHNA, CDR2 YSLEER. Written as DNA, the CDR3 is TGCGCCAGCAGCCAAGGACTACCCGAGATTGAGCAGTTCTTC. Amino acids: CASSQGLPEIEQFF.

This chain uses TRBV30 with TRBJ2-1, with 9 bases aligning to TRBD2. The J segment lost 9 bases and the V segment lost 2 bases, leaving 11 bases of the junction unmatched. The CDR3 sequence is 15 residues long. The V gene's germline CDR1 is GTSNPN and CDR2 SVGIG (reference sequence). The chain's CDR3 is CAWSRVAGVRSEQFF. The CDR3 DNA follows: TGTGCCTGGAGTAGGGTAGCGGGAGTTAGGTCTGAGCAGTTCTTC. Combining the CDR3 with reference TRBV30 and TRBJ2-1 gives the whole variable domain SQTIHQWPATLVQPVGSPLSLECTVEGTSNPNLYWYRQAAGRGLQLLFYSVGIGQISSEVPQNLSASRPQDRQFILSSKKLLLSDSGFYLCAWSRVAGVRSEQFFGPGTRLTVL.

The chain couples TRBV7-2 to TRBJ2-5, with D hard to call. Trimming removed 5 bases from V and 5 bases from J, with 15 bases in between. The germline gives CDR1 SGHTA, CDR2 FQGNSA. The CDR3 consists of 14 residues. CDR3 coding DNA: TGTGCCAGCAGCCCTAGGCTCTCCTGGGAGACCCAGTACTTC. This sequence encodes CASSPRLSWETQYF.

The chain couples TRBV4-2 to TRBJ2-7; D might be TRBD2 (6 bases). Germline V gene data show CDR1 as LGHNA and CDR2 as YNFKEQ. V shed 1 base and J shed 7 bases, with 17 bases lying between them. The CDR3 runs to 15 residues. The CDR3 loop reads CASSQASGRLAEQYF. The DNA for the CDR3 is TGTGCCAGCAGCCAAGCTTCGGGGAGGTTGGCTGAGCAGTACTTC.

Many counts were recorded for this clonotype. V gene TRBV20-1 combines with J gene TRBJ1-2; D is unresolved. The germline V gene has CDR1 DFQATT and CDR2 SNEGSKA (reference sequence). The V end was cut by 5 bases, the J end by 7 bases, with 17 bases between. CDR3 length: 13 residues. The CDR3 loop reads CSASAMADFGYTF. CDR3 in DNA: TGCAGTGCTTCGGCGATGGCCGACTTTGGCTACACCTTC.

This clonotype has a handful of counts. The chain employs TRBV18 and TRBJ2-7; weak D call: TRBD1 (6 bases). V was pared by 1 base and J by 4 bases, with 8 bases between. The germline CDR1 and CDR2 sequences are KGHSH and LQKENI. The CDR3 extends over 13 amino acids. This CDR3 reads CASSPLQGYEQYF. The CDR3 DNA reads TGTGCCAGCTCACCACTCCAGGGGTACGAGCAGTACTTC.

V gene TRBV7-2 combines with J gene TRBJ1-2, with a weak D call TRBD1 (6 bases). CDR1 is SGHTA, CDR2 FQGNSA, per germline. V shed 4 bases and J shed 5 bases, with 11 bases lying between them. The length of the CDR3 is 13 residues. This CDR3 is CASSSAGAYGYTF. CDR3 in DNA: TGTGCCAGCAGCTCCGCAGGGGCTTATGGCTACACCTTC. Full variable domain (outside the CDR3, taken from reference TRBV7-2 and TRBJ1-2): GAGVSQSPSNKVTEKGKDVELRCDPISGHTALYWYRQSLGQGLEFLIYFQGNSAPDKSGLPSDRFSAERTGGSVSTLTIQRTQQEDSAVYLCASSSAGAYGYTFGSGTRLTVV.

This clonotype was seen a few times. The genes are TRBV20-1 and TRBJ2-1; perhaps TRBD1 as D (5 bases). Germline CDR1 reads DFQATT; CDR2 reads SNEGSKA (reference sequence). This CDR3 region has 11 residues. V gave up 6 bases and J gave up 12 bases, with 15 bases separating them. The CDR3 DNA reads TGCAGTGCCACTCCTAGGGGATGGCAGTTCTTC. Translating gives CSATPRGWQFF.

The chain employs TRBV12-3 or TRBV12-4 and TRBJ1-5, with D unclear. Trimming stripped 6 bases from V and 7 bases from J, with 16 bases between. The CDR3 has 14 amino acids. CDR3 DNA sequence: TGTGCCAGCAGCTTCGCAGGTTCGAGCCAGCCCCAGCATTTT. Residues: CASSFAGSSQPQHF.

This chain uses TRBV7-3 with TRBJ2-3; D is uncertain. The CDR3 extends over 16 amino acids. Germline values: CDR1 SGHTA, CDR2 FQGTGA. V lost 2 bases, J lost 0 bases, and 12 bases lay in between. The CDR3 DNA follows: TGTGCCAGCAGCTTAGTTGGTGGTGCCAGCACAGATACGCAGTATTTT. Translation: CASSLVGGASTDTQYF.

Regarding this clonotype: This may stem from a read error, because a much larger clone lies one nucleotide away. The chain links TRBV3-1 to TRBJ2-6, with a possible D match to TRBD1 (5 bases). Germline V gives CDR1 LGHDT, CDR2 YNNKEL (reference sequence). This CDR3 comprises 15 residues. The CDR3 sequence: CASSQARDGANVLAF. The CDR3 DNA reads TGTGCCAGCAGCCAAGCCAGGGATGGGGCCAACGTCCTGGCTTTC.

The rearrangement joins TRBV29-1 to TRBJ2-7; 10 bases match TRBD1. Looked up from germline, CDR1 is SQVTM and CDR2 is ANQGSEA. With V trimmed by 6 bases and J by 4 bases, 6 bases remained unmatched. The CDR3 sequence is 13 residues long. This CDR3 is CSVSGQGNYEQYF. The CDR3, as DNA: TGCAGCGTCTCGGGACAGGGGAATTACGAGCAGTACTTC.

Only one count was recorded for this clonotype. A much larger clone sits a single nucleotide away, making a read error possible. The CDR3 DNA reads TGTGCCAGCTTAAAGAGAGGGTCCTACGAGCAGTACTTC. As protein: CASLKRGSYEQYF. V is TRBV6-1 and J is TRBJ2-7, with TRBD2 as a possible D gene (5 bases). The CDR3 totals 13 residues. Germline values: CDR1 MNHNS, CDR2 SASEGT. The V and J ends lost 8 bases and 1 base respectively, with 12 bases between them.

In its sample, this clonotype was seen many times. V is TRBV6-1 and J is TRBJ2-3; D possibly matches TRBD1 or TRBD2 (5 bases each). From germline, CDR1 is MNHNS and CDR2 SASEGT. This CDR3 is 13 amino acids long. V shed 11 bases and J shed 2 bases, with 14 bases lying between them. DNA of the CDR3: TGTGCCCCCCTGGGGGTCCTCACAGATACGCAGTATTTT. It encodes CAPLGVLTDTQYF.

The CDR3 is CASSTNGIQETQYF. The CDR3 DNA is TGTGCCAGCAGCACGAACGGGATTCAAGAGACCCAGTACTTC. The rearrangement uses TRBV7-2 and TRBJ2-5; a weak D match, TRBD2 (5 bases). CDR3 length equals 14 residues. V shed 5 bases and J shed 2 bases, with 12 bases lying between them. CDR1 and CDR2 (germline): SGHTA, FQGNSA. The whole variable domain, remainder taken from reference TRBV7-2 and TRBJ2-5, is GAGVSQSPSNKVTEKGKDVELRCDPISGHTALYWYRQSLGQGLEFLIYFQGNSAPDKSGLPSDRFSAERTGGSVSTLTIQRTQQEDSAVYLCASSTNGIQETQYFGPGTRLLVL.

The chain's CDR3 is CASSLREGGNGYTF. The DNA of the CDR3 is TGTGCCAGCAGTTTGCGTGAAGGGGGTAATGGCTACACCTTC. This chain connects TRBV12-3 or TRBV12-4 to TRBJ1-2, with D perhaps TRBD1 (6 bases). V shed 3 bases and J shed 6 bases, with 14 bases lying between them. There are 14 residues in the CDR3.

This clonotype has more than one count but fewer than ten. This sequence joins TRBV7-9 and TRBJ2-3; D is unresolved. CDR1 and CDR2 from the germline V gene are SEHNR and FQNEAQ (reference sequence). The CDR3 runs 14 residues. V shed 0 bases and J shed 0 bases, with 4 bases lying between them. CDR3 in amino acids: CASSLATSTDTQYF. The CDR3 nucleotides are TGTGCCAGCAGCTTAGCAACTAGCACAGATACGCAGTATTTT.

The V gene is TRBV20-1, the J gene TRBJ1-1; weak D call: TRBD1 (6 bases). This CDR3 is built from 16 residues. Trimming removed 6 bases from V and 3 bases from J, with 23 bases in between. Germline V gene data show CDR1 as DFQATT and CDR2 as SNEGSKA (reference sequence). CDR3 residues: CSAGQATGLWDTEAFF. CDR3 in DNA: TGCAGTGCCGGGCAGGCGACAGGTTTGTGGGACACTGAAGCTTTCTTT.